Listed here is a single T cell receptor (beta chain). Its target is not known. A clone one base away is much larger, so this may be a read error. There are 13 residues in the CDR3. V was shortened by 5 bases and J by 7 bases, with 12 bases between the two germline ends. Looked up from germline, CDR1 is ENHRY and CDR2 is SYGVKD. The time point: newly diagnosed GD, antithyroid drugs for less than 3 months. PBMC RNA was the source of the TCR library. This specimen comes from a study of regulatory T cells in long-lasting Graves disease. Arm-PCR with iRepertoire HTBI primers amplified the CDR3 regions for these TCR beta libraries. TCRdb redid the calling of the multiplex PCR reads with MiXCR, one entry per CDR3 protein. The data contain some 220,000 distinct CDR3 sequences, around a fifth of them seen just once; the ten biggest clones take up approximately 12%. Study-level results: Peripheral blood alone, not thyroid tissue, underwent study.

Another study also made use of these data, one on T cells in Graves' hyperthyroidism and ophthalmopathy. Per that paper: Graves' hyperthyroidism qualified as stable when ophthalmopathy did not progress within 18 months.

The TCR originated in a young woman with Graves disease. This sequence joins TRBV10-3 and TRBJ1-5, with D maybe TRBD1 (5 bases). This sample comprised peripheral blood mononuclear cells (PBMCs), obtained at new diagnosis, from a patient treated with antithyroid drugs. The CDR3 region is CAISPGLGQPQHF. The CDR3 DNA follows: TGTGCCATCAGTCCAGGGCTCGGGCAGCCCCAGCATTTT.